The sequence of this TCR beta chain was determined in a study of OX40 agonist ivuxolimab in advanced cancers. About this clone itself: Just one base apart from a much larger clone, this may be a read error.

Trimming removed 5 bases from V and 1 base from J, with 14 bases in between. The germline gives CDR1 LNHNV, CDR2 YYDKDF (reference sequence). The CDR3 has 15 residues. Clones were sequenced by immunoSEQ multiplex PCR, and TCRdb holds only the in-frame ones, with some missing. The sample has some 44,000 clones, approximately 86% seen once; the top ten hold 0.3% to 0.4%. This sequence joins TRBV15 and TRBJ1-1; D not certain. This receptor was taken from an adult with an advanced solid tumor such as melanoma, head and neck, liver or kidney cancer. The sample here was CD4+ or CD8+ T cells sorted from blood, taken in a trial of the OX40 agonist ivuxolimab. The CDR3 is CATSGRARANTEAFF. As DNA, the CDR3 is TGTGCCACCAGCGGAAGGGCAAGGGCGAACACTGAAGCTTTCTTT.